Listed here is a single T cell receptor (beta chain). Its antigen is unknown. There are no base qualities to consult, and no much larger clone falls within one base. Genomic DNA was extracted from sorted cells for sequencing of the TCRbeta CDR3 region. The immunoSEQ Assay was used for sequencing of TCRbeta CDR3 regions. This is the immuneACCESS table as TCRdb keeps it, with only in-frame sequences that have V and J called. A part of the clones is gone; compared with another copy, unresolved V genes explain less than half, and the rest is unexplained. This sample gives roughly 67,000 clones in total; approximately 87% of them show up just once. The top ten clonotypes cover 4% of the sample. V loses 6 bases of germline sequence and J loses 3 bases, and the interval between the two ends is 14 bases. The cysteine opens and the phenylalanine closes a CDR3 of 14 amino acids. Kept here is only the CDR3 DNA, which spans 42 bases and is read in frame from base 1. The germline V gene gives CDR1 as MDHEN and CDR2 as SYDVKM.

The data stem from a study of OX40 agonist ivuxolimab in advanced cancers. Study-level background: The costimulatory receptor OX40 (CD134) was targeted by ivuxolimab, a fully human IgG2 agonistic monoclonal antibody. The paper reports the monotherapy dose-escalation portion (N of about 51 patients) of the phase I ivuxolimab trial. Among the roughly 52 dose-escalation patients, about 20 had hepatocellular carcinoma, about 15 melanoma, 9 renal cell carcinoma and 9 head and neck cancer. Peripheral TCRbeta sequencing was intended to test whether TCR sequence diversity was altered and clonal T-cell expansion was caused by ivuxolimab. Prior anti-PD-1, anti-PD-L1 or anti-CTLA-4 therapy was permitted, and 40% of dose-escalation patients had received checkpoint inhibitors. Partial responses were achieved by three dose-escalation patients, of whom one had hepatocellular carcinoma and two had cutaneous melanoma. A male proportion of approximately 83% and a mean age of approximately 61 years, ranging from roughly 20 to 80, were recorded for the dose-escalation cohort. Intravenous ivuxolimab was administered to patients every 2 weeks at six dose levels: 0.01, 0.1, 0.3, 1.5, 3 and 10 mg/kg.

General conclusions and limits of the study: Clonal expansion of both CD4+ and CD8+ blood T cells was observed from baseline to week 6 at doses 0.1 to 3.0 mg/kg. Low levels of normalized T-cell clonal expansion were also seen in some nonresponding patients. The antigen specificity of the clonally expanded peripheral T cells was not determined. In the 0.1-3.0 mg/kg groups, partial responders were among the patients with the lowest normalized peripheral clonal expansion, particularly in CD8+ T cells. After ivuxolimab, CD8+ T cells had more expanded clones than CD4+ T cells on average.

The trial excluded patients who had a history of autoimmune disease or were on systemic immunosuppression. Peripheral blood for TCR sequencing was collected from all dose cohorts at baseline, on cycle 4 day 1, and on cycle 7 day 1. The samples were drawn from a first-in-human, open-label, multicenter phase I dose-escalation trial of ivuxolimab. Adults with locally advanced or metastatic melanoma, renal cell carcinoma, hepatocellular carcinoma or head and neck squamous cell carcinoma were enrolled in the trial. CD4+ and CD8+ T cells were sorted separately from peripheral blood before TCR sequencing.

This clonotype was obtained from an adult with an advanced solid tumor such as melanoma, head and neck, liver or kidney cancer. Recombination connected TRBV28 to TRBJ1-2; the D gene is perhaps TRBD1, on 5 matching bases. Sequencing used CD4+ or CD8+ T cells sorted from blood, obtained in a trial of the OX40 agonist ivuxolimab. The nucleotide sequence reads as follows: TGTGCCAGCAGAGGAGGGGCCAGCGACTATGGCTACACCTTC. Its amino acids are CASRGGASDYGYTF.